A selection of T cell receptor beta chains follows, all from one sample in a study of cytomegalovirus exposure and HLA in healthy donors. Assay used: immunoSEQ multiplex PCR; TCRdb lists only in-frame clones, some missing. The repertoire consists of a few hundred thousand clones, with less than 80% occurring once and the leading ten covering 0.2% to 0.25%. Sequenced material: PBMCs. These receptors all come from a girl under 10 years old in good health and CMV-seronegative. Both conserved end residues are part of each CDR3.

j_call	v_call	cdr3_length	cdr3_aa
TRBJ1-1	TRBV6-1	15	CASIGTGRANTEAFF
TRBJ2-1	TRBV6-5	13	CASSYSWQNEQFF
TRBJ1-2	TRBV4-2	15	CASSHPTTVNYGYTF
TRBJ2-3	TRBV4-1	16	CASSQDTDREADTQYF
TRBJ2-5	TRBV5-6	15	CASSPGYPGGETQYF
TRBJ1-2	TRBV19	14	CASSIVQGNYGYTF
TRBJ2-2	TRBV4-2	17	CASSQDLDRGLSVELFF
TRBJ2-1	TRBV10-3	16	CAISESLSRVYNEQFF
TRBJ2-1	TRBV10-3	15	CAISELAGGHNEQFF
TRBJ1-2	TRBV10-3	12	CATSGTGDGYTF
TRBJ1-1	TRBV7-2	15	CASSLKPVGALEAFF
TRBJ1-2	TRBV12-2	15	CASRPTRGTNYGYTF
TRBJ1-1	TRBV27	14	CASRKQGGNTEAFF
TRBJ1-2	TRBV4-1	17	CASSQVQVVGYTYGYTF
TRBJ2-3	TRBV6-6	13	CASRGLTTDTQYF
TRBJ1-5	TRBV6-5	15	CASSKTRYSNQPQHF
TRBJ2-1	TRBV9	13	CASSASVYNEQFF
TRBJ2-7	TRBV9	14	CASSADGGFYEQYF
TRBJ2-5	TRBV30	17	CAWSEGLRTSGRETQYF
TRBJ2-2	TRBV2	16	CASSGGVQGATGELFF
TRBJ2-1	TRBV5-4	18	CASSFPGLAGGLPNEQFF
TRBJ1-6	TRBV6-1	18	CASSERLERIFYNSPLHF
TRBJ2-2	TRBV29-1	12	CSCLSGRGELFF
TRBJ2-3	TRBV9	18	CASSVATGLAGSTDTQYF
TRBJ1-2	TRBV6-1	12	CASSASLYGYTF
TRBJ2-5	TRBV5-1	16	CASSWVSGRTQETQYF
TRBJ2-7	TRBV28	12	CASSRLPREQYF
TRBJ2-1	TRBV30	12	CAWSVRGRRQFF
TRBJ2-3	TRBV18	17	CASSPIGATGHRNTQYF
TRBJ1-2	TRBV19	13	CASSPRGDRGYTF
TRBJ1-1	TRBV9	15	CASSVWDSGTTEAFF
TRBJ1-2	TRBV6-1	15	CASILGGGQESGYTF
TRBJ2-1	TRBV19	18	CASSIIGATAQLRREQFF
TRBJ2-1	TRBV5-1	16	CASSSWLAGGRGEQFF
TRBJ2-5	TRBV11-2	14	CASSRTGGRETQYF
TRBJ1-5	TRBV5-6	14	CASSFRGSGQPQHF
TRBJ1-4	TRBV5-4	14	CASSFGQGNEKLFF
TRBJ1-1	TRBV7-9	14	CASSLLGAGTEAFF
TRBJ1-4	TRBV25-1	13	CASSWGLGEKLFF
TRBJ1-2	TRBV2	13	CASSRQVDYGYTF
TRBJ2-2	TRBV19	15	CASTELAVNTGELFF
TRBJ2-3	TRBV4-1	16	CASSHPGQGFTDTQYF
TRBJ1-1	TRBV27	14	CASRPGQGLTEAFF
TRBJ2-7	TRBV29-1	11	CSVGTVYEQYF
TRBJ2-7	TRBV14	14	CASSLGGGFDEQYF
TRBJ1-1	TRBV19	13	CASSINGISEAFF
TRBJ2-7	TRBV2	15	CASRTGHQSSYEQYF
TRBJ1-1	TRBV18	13	CASSPPSVGEAFF